Listed below are T cell receptor beta chains from one sample, sequenced in a study of blood T cell repertoires in COVID-19. This table comes from immunoSEQ multiplex PCR, and its TCRdb copy is limited to in-frame clones, with some not included. The sample holds about half a million clones, 75% to 90% seen once. Sequencing was carried out using peripheral blood. The receptor set was obtained from a human donor in a cohort sampled during active COVID-19. Each CDR3 is given with its conserved first and last residue. Fields, in order: V gene, J gene, clone size, D gene, CDR3 DNA, CDR3 protein. A D gene is named only where the DNA matches it firmly. A row's size may be missing; if present it is once, few, many or a size class.

>TRBV28|TRBJ2-4|once|.
TGTGCCAGCAGTTTCGTGGGCCTAGCCAAAAACATTCAGTACTTC
CASSFVGLAKNIQYF
>TRBV15|TRBJ2-7|.|TRBD2
TGTGCCACCAGCAGAGAGGATAGCGGGGCCTACGAGCAGTACTTC
CATSREDSGAYEQYF
>TRBV2|TRBJ2-7|.|TRBD1
TGTGCCAGCAGTGCCAGACAGGGTAAAAAGTACTTC
CASSARQGKKYF
>TRBV7-2|TRBJ1-2|.|.
TGTGCCAGCAGCCCGGAAGGGGGATATGGCTACACCTTC
CASSPEGGYGYTF
>TRBV9|TRBJ2-1|.|.
TGTGCCAGCAGCGTGTTAGGGGATGTGAATGAGCAGTTCTTC
CASSVLGDVNEQFF
>TRBV30|TRBJ1-1|.|.
TGTGCCTGGAGTGTAGCAGGGGAAGCTTTCTTT
CAWSVAGEAFF
>TRBV10-2|TRBJ1-2|.|.
TGCGCCAGCAGTGACCCCCACGGTGACTATGGCTACACCTTC
CASSDPHGDYGYTF
>TRBV4-2|TRBJ1-2|.|.
TGTGCCAGCAGCCAAGAAACAGGGTACCTCGGCTACACCTTC
CASSQETGYLGYTF
>TRBV6-2/TRBV6-3|TRBJ1-1|.|.
TGTGCCAGCAGTAGTGGACAGTTGAACACTGAAGCTTTCTTT
CASSSGQLNTEAFF
>TRBV15|TRBJ1-3|.|.
TGTGCCACCAGCAGAGATCTACCCGGGACGGGGGTCGGAAACACCATATATTTT
CATSRDLPGTGVGNTIYF
>TRBV9|TRBJ2-1|.|TRBD2
TGTGCCAGCAGCGTCCTAAGCGGGAGGTACAATGAGCAGTTCTTC
CASSVLSGRYNEQFF
>TRBV6-5|TRBJ2-7|.|TRBD2
TGTGCCAGCAGTTACGGGACTAGCGGGACCTCCTACGAGCAGTACTTC
CASSYGTSGTSYEQYF
>TRBV19|TRBJ2-4|few|.
TGTGCCACCACACCCGGGTCCAATAAAAACATTCAGTACTTC
CATTPGSNKNIQYF
>TRBV3-1/TRBV3-2|TRBJ1-1|.|.
TGTGCCAGCAGCCAAGGAAGATCCGGGAACACTGAAGCTTTCTTT
CASSQGRSGNTEAFF
>TRBV9|TRBJ2-2|few|.
TGTGCCAGCAGCCGTTCTCAGGGGAGCAGCACCGGGGAGCTGTTTTTT
CASSRSQGSSTGELFF
>TRBV6-2/TRBV6-3|TRBJ1-1|.|.
TGTGCCAGCACCCCTAGGAACAGGTACCTGAACACTGAAGCTTTCTTT
CASTPRNRYLNTEAFF
>TRBV6-5|TRBJ2-7|.|.
TGTGCCAGCAGGGTCGGACAGCTGGAATCCTACGAGCAGTACTTC
CASRVGQLESYEQYF
>TRBV2|TRBJ1-2|.|.
TGTGCCAGCAGTGAGACAGCCACACCGCATGGCTACACCTTC
CASSETATPHGYTF
>TRBV5-8|TRBJ2-5|once|TRBD1
TGTGCCAGCAGCGAGGGACAGGGGGCTCGGGAGACCCAGTACTTC
CASSEGQGARETQYF
>TRBV7-2|TRBJ1-2|few|TRBD1
TGTGCCAGCAGCGCAACAGGGGGCTTTGGCTACACCTTC
CASSATGGFGYTF
>TRBV9|TRBJ1-2|few|.
TGTGCCAGCAGCGTTGGCGGGGGTACGAACTATGGCTACACCTTC
CASSVGGGTNYGYTF
>TRBV28|TRBJ1-2|.|TRBD1
TGTGCCAGCAGCCATAGACAGGGGGCGTATGGCTACACCTTC
CASSHRQGAYGYTF
>TRBV12-3/TRBV12-4|TRBJ1-2|.|TRBD1
TGTGCCAGCAGAAGGACAGGGGACGGCTACACCTTC
CASRRTGDGYTF
>TRBV4-3|TRBJ2-1|.|TRBD2
TGCGCCAGCAGCCAAGATCTGACTAGCGGTACCTACAATGAGCAGTTCTTC
CASSQDLTSGTYNEQFF